The 10 T cell receptor beta chains below all came from one sample that was sequenced in a study of T cells in Graves' hyperthyroidism and ophthalmopathy. Using RNA transcripts as the source, TCR beta CDR3 regions were amplified. First-round RT-PCR of the TCR CDR3 relied on the HTBI primer set. MiXCR was run by TCRdb on the multiplex PCR reads, yielding one entry per CDR3 protein. The sample consists of roughly 400,000 distinct CDR3 sequences, more than 15% of them appearing once. Source material: blood. These receptor sequences come from a woman between 18 and 29 years old with Graves' hyperthyroidism that later progressed to Graves' ophthalmopathy.

This clonotype was observed at least ten times. V is TRBV28 and J is TRBJ2-1, with a weak D call TRBD1 (6 bases). The CDR3 runs 17 residues. V lost 6 bases and J 1 base, leaving 19 bases between the germline ends. The germline V gene encodes CDR1 MDHEN and CDR2 SYDVKM. The CDR3 DNA is TGTGCCAGCAGCCGCCTCGGACAGAAGGAATCCTACAATGAGCAGTTCTTC. It yields the protein CASSRLGQKESYNEQFF.

The V call is TRBV7-8, the J call TRBJ2-3; 13 nucleotides align to TRBD2. V trimming: 1 base; J trimming: 1 base; junction bases outside the gene matches: 2. This CDR3 region has 17 residues. CDR1 and CDR2 (germline): SGHVS, FQNEAQ. The CDR3 is CASSLGLAGGGTDTQYF. CDR3 DNA: TGTGCCAGCAGCTTAGGACTAGCGGGAGGAGGCACAGATACGCAGTATTTT.

CDR3 loop: CASSVLGPSGTGELFF. The CDR3 DNA sequence: TGTGCCAGCAGCGTACTCGGACCCAGCGGCACCGGGGAGCTGTTTTTT. The V call is TRBV9, the J call TRBJ2-2, with D maybe TRBD2 (5 bases). Trimming left V 1 base short and J 4 bases short, with 14 bases between. The CDR3 is 16 residues long. CDR1 is SGDLS and CDR2 is YYNGEE in the germline V gene.

Worth noting for this clonotype: A much larger clone lies one base from this, so it may be a read error. This chain connects TRBV3-1 to TRBJ2-1; unclear D gene. The J call may be mistaken, given a closer DNA end match to TRBJ2-7. The CDR3 spans 16 residues. Germline assignment: CDR1 LGHDT and CDR2 YNNKEL (reference sequence). The CDR3 DNA is TGTGCCAGCAGCCAAGTCATTACCGGGCAGTACAATGAGCAGTACTTC. It translates to CASSQVITGQYNEQYF.

This clonotype occurred many times. The rearrangement links TRBV7-2 to TRBJ2-7; D uncertain. The CDR3 length is 12 residues. V was pared by 5 bases and J by 3 bases, with 8 bases between. Germline lookup yields CDR1 SGHTA and CDR2 FQGNSA. DNA for the CDR3: TGTGCCAGCAGCCTTAACCACTACGAGCAGTACTTC. It translates to CASSLNHYEQYF.

This clonotype was counted many times. The CDR3 sequence: CASSPEGGQDTQYF. CDR3 in DNA: TGTGCCAGCTCACCAGAAGGGGGCCAAGATACGCAGTATTTT. The rearrangement links TRBV18 to TRBJ2-3, with 7 bases fitting TRBD1. The CDR3 spans 14 residues. Germline V CDR1 and CDR2: KGHSH, LQKENI. The J segment lost 5 bases and the V segment lost 2 bases, leaving 4 bases of the junction unmatched.

This clonotype was counted many times. CDR3 nucleotides: TGTGCCAGCAGTGAATTCGGCGCTAGCGGGTACACAGATACGCAGTATTTT. Residues: CASSEFGASGYTDTQYF. This rearrangement joins TRBV25-1 to TRBJ2-3; 8 bases map to TRBD2. Looked up from germline, CDR1 is MGHDK and CDR2 is SYGVNS. The CDR3 length is 17 residues. The V segment lost 1 base and the J segment 2 bases; nucleotides outside the gene matches: 8.

The chain joins TRBV4-3 to TRBJ2-7; the D gene is possibly TRBD2 (6 bases). V dropped 2 bases and J dropped 2 bases, with 10 bases sitting between them. The V gene's germline CDR1 is LGHNA and CDR2 YSLEER. The CDR3 consists of 14 residues. CDR3 sequence reads: CASSQRGGAYEQYF. The CDR3 nucleotides are TGCGCCAGCAGCCAACGAGGAGGGGCCTACGAGCAGTACTTC.

This clonotype showed up just a few times. This chain joins TRBV6-2 or TRBV6-3 and TRBJ2-7, with 11 bases matching TRBD2. Per the germline V gene, CDR1 is MNHEY and CDR2 is SVGEGT. J was trimmed by 3 bases and V by 0 bases; bases with no gene match: 13. The CDR3 spans 19 residues. CDR3 nucleotides: TGTGCCAGCAGTTACTCCCGTAAAACCGGACTAGCGGGCAACTACGAGCAGTACTTC. It is translated as CASSYSRKTGLAGNYEQYF.

The J gene is TRBJ2-5, the V gene TRBV9; TRBD2 agrees at 13 bases. V shed 4 bases and J 1 base; nucleotides not matched to a gene: 10. From germline, CDR1 is SGDLS and CDR2 YYNGEE. This CDR3 has 18 amino acids. The CDR3 DNA reads TGTGCCAGCAGCTCCCCACAGGGACTAGCGGGAACCCAAGAGACCCAGTACTTC. Amino acid sequence: CASSSPQGLAGTQETQYF.